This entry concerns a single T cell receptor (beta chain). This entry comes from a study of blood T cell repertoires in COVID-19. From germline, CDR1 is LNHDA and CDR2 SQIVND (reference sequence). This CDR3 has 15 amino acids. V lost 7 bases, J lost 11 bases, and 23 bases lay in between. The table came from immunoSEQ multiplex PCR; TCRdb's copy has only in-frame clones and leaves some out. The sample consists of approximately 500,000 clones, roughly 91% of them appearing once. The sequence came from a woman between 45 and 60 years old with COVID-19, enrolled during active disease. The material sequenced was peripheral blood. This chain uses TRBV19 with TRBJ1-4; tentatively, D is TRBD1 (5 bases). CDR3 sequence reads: CASTHERGMARKLFF. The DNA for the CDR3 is TGTGCCAGTACCCACGAGCGGGGGATGGCCCGGAAACTGTTTTTT.